Shown below are 27 T cell receptor beta chains from a single sample sequenced in a study of tumour-infiltrating T cells in Burkitt lymphoma. This table comes from immunoSEQ multiplex PCR, and its TCRdb copy is limited to in-frame clones, with some not included. The sample holds about 640 clones, about four fifths seen once. Sequencing was performed on tumor tissue. The receptors come from a human donor with Burkitt lymphoma.

The DNA for the CDR3 is TGTGCCAGCAGGAGAGACCTGAACACTGAAGCTTTCTTT. It is translated as CASRRDLNTEAFF. The chain carries TRBV5-5 and TRBJ1-1; D uncertain. Trimming removed 5 bases from V and 0 bases from J, with 8 bases in between. The CDR3 sequence is 13 residues long. The germline V gene encodes CDR1 SGHKS and CDR2 YYEKEE (reference sequence).

This clone was counted a single time. This CDR3 reads CASSYGGAQETQYF. CDR3 in DNA: TGTGCCAGCAGTTACGGGGGGGCGCAAGAGACCCAGTACTTC. V usage is TRBV6-5 and J usage is TRBJ2-5; D is perhaps TRBD2 (7 bases). CDR3 length: 14 residues. V was pared by 2 bases and J by 2 bases, with 9 bases between. Germline loops: CDR1 MNHEY, CDR2 SVGAGI.

The chain combines TRBV11-3 with TRBJ2-1; 9 nucleotides line up with TRBD2. The germline CDR1 and CDR2 sequences are SGHNT and YENEEA. This CDR3 is 18 amino acids long. The ends lost 5 bases at V and 8 bases at J; junction bases unmatched: 19. CDR3 protein: CASSQDPLLAGRPHEQFF. CDR3 coding DNA: TGTGCCAGCAGCCAAGACCCCCTCCTAGCGGGGAGACCCCATGAGCAGTTCTTC.

Concerning this clone: The junction shows a germline mismatch at one end, possibly a read error. This specimen includes other DNA sequences encoding the same CDR3. The rearrangement links TRBV9 to TRBJ2-1; D is uncertain. This CDR3 is built from 12 residues. Germline V gives CDR1 SGDLS, CDR2 YYNGEE. The CDR3 loop is CASSLDPHPLIF. The CDR3 DNA is TGTGCCAGCAGCTTGGACCCTCACCCACTGATCTTC.

The chain links TRBV14 to TRBJ2-5; D assignment may be TRBD1 or TRBD2 (5 bases each). The J call may be faulty, since TRBJ2-7 better matches the DNA end. The germline CDR1 and CDR2 sequences are SGHDN and FVKESK. This CDR3 contains 13 residues. In DNA, the CDR3 is TGTGCCAGCAGCCAAGCGGGGCACGACGAGCAGTACTTC. Its translation: CASSQAGHDEQYF.

The chain employs TRBV7-9 and TRBJ2-5; weak D call: TRBD2 (6 bases). Germline V CDR1 and CDR2: SEHNR, FQNEAQ (reference sequence). The CDR3 is 15 amino acids. With 5 bases removed from V and 1 base from J, the gap between germline ends came to 14 bases. DNA of the CDR3: TGTGCCAGCAGCGCACCGGGACTGAGCCAAGAGACCCAGTACTTC. This translates into CASSAPGLSQETQYF.

Remarks on this clone: Compared with germline, one end of the junction differs, possibly owing to a read error. Within the sample, other DNA sequences also encode this same CDR3. The V gene is TRBV5-8, the J gene TRBJ2-2; 7 bases line up with TRBD1. The CDR3 sequence is 15 residues long. Germline loops: CDR1 SGHTS, CDR2 YDEGEE. CDR3 protein: CASSAGTENTGELFF. The CDR3 DNA follows: TGTGCTAGCAGCGCCGGGACAGAGAACACCGGGGAGCTGTTTTTT.

V and J are TRBV9 and TRBJ1-2, with a weak D call TRBD1 (6 bases). CDR1 is SGDLS and CDR2 is YYNGEE in the germline V gene. Trimming shortened V by 0 bases and J by 8 bases, and 20 bases separated the two germline ends. CDR3 size: 16 residues. In DNA, the CDR3 is TGTGCCAGCAGCGTAGAGAGGGGGGTCGGGATCGGCGGCTACACCTTC. It yields the protein CASSVERGVGIGGYTF.

The V and J genes are TRBV25-1 and TRBJ1-1; D is uncertain. The CDR3 totals 13 residues. Germline V gene data show CDR1 as MGHDK and CDR2 as SYGVNS. V was shortened by 1 base and J by 0 bases, with 3 bases between the two germline ends. Written as DNA, the CDR3 is TGTGCCAGCAGTGAATCAATGAACACTGAAGCTTTCTTT. Translated: CASSESMNTEAFF.

The rearrangement links TRBV9 to TRBJ1-5; TRBD1 is a possible D gene (5 bases). This CDR3 has 14 amino acids. V lost 1 base to trimming and J lost 6 bases, with 11 bases between them. Germline V gene data show CDR1 as SGDLS and CDR2 as YYNGEE. CDR3 DNA sequence: TGTGCCAGCAGCGTATCTGGGGGGAGTCAGCCCCAGCATTTT. Amino acids: CASSVSGGSQPQHF.

The rearrangement uses TRBV11-2 and TRBJ1-1; possibly TRBD1 for D (6 bases). Germline CDR1 is SGHAT and CDR2 is FQNNGV. V was cut by 6 bases and J by 8 bases, with 25 bases left in between. The CDR3 sequence is 16 residues long. The CDR3 here is CASRNSPGRTDLEAFF. In nucleotides, the CDR3 is TGTGCCAGCAGGAATAGCCCGGGACGGACAGACTTAGAAGCTTTCTTT.

The gene calls are TRBV4-1 and TRBJ2-6, with D perhaps matching TRBD1 (5 bases). CDR1 is MGHRA and CDR2 is YSYEKL in the germline V gene. V was shortened by 2 bases and J by 5 bases, with 7 bases between the two germline ends. The CDR3 runs 14 residues. The CDR3, as DNA: TGCGCCAGCAGCCAAACGGACAGGGCCAACGTCCTGACTTTC. Its translation: CASSQTDRANVLTF.

The chain couples TRBV9 to TRBJ2-2; D unclear. V lost 2 bases and J 4 bases, leaving 15 bases between the germline ends. Germline CDR1 reads SGDLS; CDR2 reads YYNGEE. The CDR3 is made up of 16 amino acids. CDR3 protein: CASSVYKNVGTGELFF. CDR3 bases: TGTGCCAGCAGCGTCTACAAGAACGTCGGCACCGGGGAGCTGTTTTTT.

Note on this clone: One end of the junction fails to match germline, which may point to a read error. The CDR3 bases are TGCAGCGTATCTTCGGGGACCCAAAAGACCCAGTACTTC. This gives the protein CSVSSGTQKTQYF. V and J are TRBV29-1 and TRBJ2-5; possibly TRBD1 or TRBD2 for D (5 bases each). Per germline, CDR1 SQVTM and CDR2 ANQGSEA. This CDR3 has 13 residues.

V gene TRBV21-1 combines with J gene TRBJ1-5. TRBV21-1 is a pseudogene locus. The CDR3 runs 15 residues. CDR3 region: CASSKAFGGHQPQHF. CDR3 nucleotides: TGTGCCAGCAGCAAAGCTTTCGGGGGGCACCAGCCCCAGCATTTT.

The gene calls are TRBV30 and TRBJ2-7, with 7 bases lining up with TRBD2. The germline CDR1 and CDR2 sequences are GTSNPN and SVGIG (reference sequence). V gave up 4 bases and J gave up 6 bases; unmatched junction bases: 6. The CDR3 has 12 amino acids. CDR3 DNA sequence: TGTGCCTGGATGCGGGAGACGAGCGAGCAGTACTTC. Encoded protein: CAWMRETSEQYF.

This clone was seen more than once but under ten times. The chain couples TRBV21-1 to TRBJ2-1. TRBV21-1 is a pseudogene locus. This CDR3 contains 13 residues. CDR3 amino acids: CASSKDKDPEQFF. In nucleotides, the CDR3 is TGTGCCAGCAGCAAAGATAAGGACCCTGAGCAGTTCTTC.

The V and J genes are TRBV9 and TRBJ1-1; D is undetermined. Looked up from germline, CDR1 is SGDLS and CDR2 is YYNGEE. V shed 4 bases and J shed 1 base, with 5 bases lying between them. This CDR3 has 12 amino acids. CDR3 sequence reads: CASSRGNTEAFF. The CDR3, as DNA: TGTGCCAGCAGCCGCGGGAACACTGAAGCTTTCTTT.

The V and J genes are TRBV9 and TRBJ2-1, with 10 bases identical to TRBD2. Germline V CDR1 and CDR2: SGDLS, YYNGEE. CDR3 length: 15 residues. The V gene end was trimmed by 3 bases and the J gene end by 10 bases; junction bases not matched to a gene: 10. CDR3 nucleotide sequence: TGTGCCAGCAGCGCCCGAGCGGGAGGGCCAGGGGAGCAGTTCTTC. Protein: CASSARAGGPGEQFF.

The chain couples TRBV27 to TRBJ1-1; D gene unclear. The germline V gene encodes CDR1 MNHEY and CDR2 SMNVEV (reference sequence). CDR3 size: 11 residues. V was pared by 6 bases and J by 1 base, with 3 bases between. The CDR3 DNA reads TGTGCCAGCAGGACGAACACTGAAGCTTTCTTT. Residues: CASRTNTEAFF.

This chain uses TRBV6-5 with TRBJ2-5; TRBD1 might be the D (5 bases). CDR3 length: 14 amino acids. Germline CDR1 MNHEY, CDR2 SVGAGI. Trimming removed 0 bases from V and 5 bases from J, with 10 bases in between. This CDR3 reads CASSYSGLSETQYF. DNA of the CDR3: TGTGCCAGCAGTTACTCGGGGCTCTCCGAGACCCAGTACTTC.

This clone was seen only a few times. The genes are TRBV14 and TRBJ1-2; D gene ambiguous. The ends were cut back, 0 bases at V and 4 bases at J, with 9 bases in the middle. The CDR3 covers 14 residues. Germline CDR1 is SGHDN and CDR2 is FVKESK. This CDR3 is CASSQDWAPYGYTF. In nucleotides, the CDR3 is TGTGCCAGCAGCCAAGATTGGGCCCCCTATGGCTACACCTTC.

The CDR3 DNA reads as TGTGCCAGTAGTTTTGGCGGGAGGCCAGATACGCAGTATTTT. Residues: CASSFGGRPDTQYF. The chain joins TRBV19 to TRBJ2-3, with 8 bases aligning to TRBD2. V lost 5 bases and J lost 4; bases outside the gene matches: 5. This CDR3 comprises 14 residues. Germline V gives CDR1 LNHDA, CDR2 SQIVND (reference sequence).

The sample holds a few counts of this clone. The chain is built from TRBV9 and TRBJ2-1; 11 bases match TRBD2. Trimming removed 0 bases from V and 7 bases from J; junction bases left unmatched: 3. This CDR3 has 15 residues. The germline CDR1 and CDR2 sequences are SGDLS and YYNGEE. DNA of the CDR3: TGTGCCAGCAGCGTAGATAGCGGGGGGGGGAATGAGCAGTTCTTC. This translates into CASSVDSGGGNEQFF.

The V and J genes are TRBV7-8 and TRBJ2-7, with D possibly TRBD2 on 7 matching bases. From germline, CDR1 is SGHVS and CDR2 FQNEAQ. The CDR3 loop spans 17 amino acids. Trimming took 0 bases from V and 6 from J, leaving 21 bases between them. The CDR3 bases are TGTGCCAGCAGCTTAGCGTCGTCGCTCCGGGGGGCAGTCGAGCAGTACTTC. Translation gives CASSLASSLRGAVEQYF.

By proportion, this clone is hyperexpanded. CDR3 loop: CASSVGGQVSPNTEAFF. Here the CDR3 DNA reads TGTGCCAGCAGCGTAGGAGGACAGGTTTCTCCGAACACTGAAGCTTTCTTT. J is TRBJ1-1 and V is TRBV9; 7 bases map to TRBD1. V was clipped by 0 bases and J by 1 base; unmatched bases: 9. Germline values: CDR1 SGDLS, CDR2 YYNGEE. The CDR3 extends over 17 amino acids.

The CDR3 nucleotides are TGTGCCAGCAGTCCCGGGGGGGACTATGGCTACACCTTC. Protein: CASSPGGDYGYTF. J is TRBJ1-2 and V is TRBV27, with D perhaps TRBD1 (5 bases). The CDR3 consists of 13 residues. Trimming pared 5 bases from V and 3 bases from J, leaving 10 bases between. The V gene's germline CDR1 is MNHEY and CDR2 SMNVEV (reference sequence).